Shown below are 7 T cell receptor beta chains from a single sample sequenced in a study of blood T cell repertoires in COVID-19. The table came from immunoSEQ multiplex PCR; TCRdb's copy has only in-frame clones and leaves some out. The table shows some 350,000 clones, with approximately 92% occurring only once. The sequenced sample was PBMCs or T cells enriched from blood (not recorded which). The receptors here all came from a man between 18 and 29 years old who had recovered from COVID-19.

The rearrangement uses TRBV6-6 and TRBJ2-2; D remains unclear. In germline, CDR1 is MNHNY, CDR2 SVGAGI (reference sequence). This CDR3 is built from 15 residues. Trimming cost V 6 bases and J 5 bases, with 16 bases left between them. This CDR3 reads CASRGRQIDTGELFF. The CDR3 nucleotides are TGTGCCAGCAGGGGCCGTCAGATCGATACCGGGGAGCTGTTTTTT.

The CDR3 region is CATRTSGGMSSYEQYF. In DNA form, the CDR3 reads TGTGCCACCCGGACTAGCGGGGGCATGAGCTCCTACGAGCAGTACTTC. The genes are TRBV10-3 and TRBJ2-7, with 13 bases lining up with TRBD2. Per germline, CDR1 ENHRY and CDR2 SYGVKD. V lost 10 bases and J lost 0; bases outside the gene matches: 9. This CDR3 region has 16 residues.

V is TRBV10-3 and J is TRBJ1-1, with 7 bases matching TRBD1. After removal of 8 bases from V and 2 bases from J, the junction contained 8 bases not matched to a gene. The CDR3 contains 14 residues. Per germline, CDR1 ENHRY and CDR2 SYGVKD. CDR3 protein: CAIGRQGLNTEAFF. The CDR3, as DNA: TGTGCCATCGGTAGACAGGGTCTTAACACTGAAGCTTTCTTT.

V and J are TRBV2 and TRBJ2-1, with TRBD2 identical over 11 bases. The CDR3 is made up of 13 amino acids. Trimming removed 6 bases from V and 9 bases from J; junction bases left unmatched: 4. Germline V lookup: CDR1 SNHLY, CDR2 FYNNEI. CDR3 coding DNA: TGTGCCAGCAGACCCGGGACTAGCGGTGAGCAGTTCTTC. Amino acids: CASRPGTSGEQFF.

This chain uses TRBV27 with TRBJ2-3, with 12 bases fitting TRBD2. Germline V gene sequence: CDR1 MNHEY, CDR2 SMNVEV (reference sequence). V was pared by 5 bases and J by 4 bases, with 7 bases of the junction left unmatched. This CDR3 is 16 amino acids long. CDR3 amino acids: CASSRLAGGLADTQYF. In DNA, the CDR3 is TGTGCCAGCAGTCGGCTAGCGGGGGGGCTGGCAGATACGCAGTATTTT.

The chain uses TRBV18 and TRBJ1-1, with 9 positions matching TRBD1. This CDR3 is built from 16 residues. Trimming took 4 bases from V and 4 from J; bases not matched to a gene: 10. CDR1 and CDR2 from the germline V gene are KGHSH and LQKENI. The CDR3 here is CASSLGTGSVVTEAFF. The CDR3 DNA sequence: TGTGCCAGCTCACTCGGGACAGGGTCAGTGGTCACTGAAGCTTTCTTT.

The chain uses TRBV29-1 and TRBJ1-4; D might be TRBD1 (5 bases). CDR3 length: 13 residues. The germline V gene encodes CDR1 SQVTM and CDR2 ANQGSEA. The germline V and J ends were trimmed by 6 bases and 3 bases, with 11 bases remaining between them. The CDR3 DNA sequence: TGCAGCGTCCGGACAAATCCTAATGAAAAACTGTTTTTT. Translation gives CSVRTNPNEKLFF. Full variable domain (rest looked up from reference TRBV29-1 and TRBJ1-4): SAVISQKPSRDICQRGTSLTIQCQVDSQVTMMFWYRQQPGQSLTLIATANQGSEATYESGFVIDKFPISRPNLTFSTLTVSNMSPEDSSIYLCSVRTNPNEKLFFGSGTQLSVL.